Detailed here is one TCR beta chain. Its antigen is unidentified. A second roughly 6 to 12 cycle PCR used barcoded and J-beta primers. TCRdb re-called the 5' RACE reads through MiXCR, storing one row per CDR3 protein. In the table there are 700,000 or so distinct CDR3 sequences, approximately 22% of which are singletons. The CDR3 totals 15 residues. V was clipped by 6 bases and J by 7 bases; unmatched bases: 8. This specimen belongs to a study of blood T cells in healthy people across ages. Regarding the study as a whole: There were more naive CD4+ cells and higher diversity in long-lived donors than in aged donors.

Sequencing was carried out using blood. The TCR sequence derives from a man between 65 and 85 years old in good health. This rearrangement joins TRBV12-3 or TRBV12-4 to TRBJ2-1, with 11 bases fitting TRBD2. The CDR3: CASRPTSGSLNEQFF. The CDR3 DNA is TGTGCCAGCAGGCCCACTAGCGGGAGCCTTAATGAGCAGTTCTTC.